A single sample gave rise to the 11 T cell receptor beta chains below, sequenced in a study of shared T cell receptors in the human thymus. The method was immunoSEQ multiplex PCR; TCRdb's version includes in-frame clones alone and lacks a portion of them. The table records hundreds of thousands of clones, about 90% of them present only once. These records were also assigned to another study, of human thymus T cells.

The sample was thymocytes. The receptors derive from a boy less than two years old with a congenital heart defect.

The chain recombines TRBV5-6 with TRBJ1-1; D is ambiguous. This CDR3 has 13 residues. V was clipped by 1 base and J by 3 bases, with 7 bases between them. Germline assignment: CDR1 SGHDT and CDR2 YYEEEE. The CDR3, as DNA: TGTGCCAGCAGCTTGCCTCTCGACACTGAAGCTTTCTTT. Its translation is CASSLPLDTEAFF.

The V gene is TRBV10-3, the J gene TRBJ2-1, with 12 bases that match TRBD2. The CDR3 spans 19 residues. CDR1 ENHRY and CDR2 SYGVKD come from the germline V gene. J lost 3 bases, V lost 1 base, and 10 bases had no gene match. CDR3 sequence: CAISEWELAGGLGYNEQFF. In nucleotides, the CDR3 is TGTGCCATCAGTGAGTGGGAGCTAGCGGGGGGGCTGGGCTACAATGAGCAGTTCTTC.

V is TRBV19 and J is TRBJ1-4, with TRBD1 matching 7 bases. Germline CDR1 reads LNHDA; CDR2 reads SQIVND (reference sequence). V lost 8 bases and J lost 8; bases outside the gene matches: 8. The CDR3 is 13 residues long. The CDR3 protein is CASVGTVGEKLFF. CDR3 coding DNA: TGTGCCAGTGTGGGGACAGTCGGAGAAAAACTGTTTTTT.

With respect to this clone: The junction departs from the called germline gene at one end, perhaps through a read error. This chain links TRBV30 with TRBJ1-2; D ambiguous. CDR1 GTSNPN and CDR2 SVGIG come from the germline V gene (reference sequence). This CDR3 contains 14 residues. The CDR3 loop reads CTWTPRHGVGGYTF. CDR3 DNA sequence: TGTACCTGGACTCCACGACACGGGGTAGGCGGCTACACCTTC. The whole variable domain, filled in from reference TRBV30 and TRBJ1-2, reads SQTIHQWPATLVQPVGSPLSLECTVEGTSNPNLYWYRQAAGRGLQLLFYSVGIGQISSEVPQNLSASRPQDRQFILSSKKLLLSDSGFYLCTWTPRHGVGGYTFGSGTRLTVV.

This chain joins TRBV14 and TRBJ2-1, with D tentatively TRBD2 (6 bases). CDR1 and CDR2 (germline): SGHDN, FVKESK. Trimming left V 1 base short and J 0 bases short, with 13 bases between. The CDR3 is 17 amino acids. The DNA for the CDR3 is TGTGCCAGCAGCCAAGGCGGGACGGAACACTCCTACAATGAGCAGTTCTTC. As protein: CASSQGGTEHSYNEQFF.

This rearrangement joins TRBV25-1 to TRBJ2-2, with 10 bases aligning to TRBD1. Germline values: CDR1 MGHDK, CDR2 SYGVNS. The CDR3 consists of 17 residues. J lost 3 bases, V lost 3 bases, and 7 bases had no gene match. The CDR3, as DNA: TGTGCCAGCAGTGAGGCCGGGACAGGGGTGGACACCGGGGAGCTGTTTTTT. This gives the protein CASSEAGTGVDTGELFF.

V gene TRBV4-1 combines with J gene TRBJ1-5; a possible D gene is TRBD1 (5 bases). CDR3 length: 16 amino acids. V lost 4 bases, J lost 6 bases, and 19 bases lay in between. Germline V gene lookup returns CDR1 MGHRA and CDR2 YSYEKL. CDR3 in amino acids: CASSPLAGLEVQPQHF. The DNA of the CDR3 is TGCGCCAGCAGCCCCTTGGCGGGGCTTGAGGTTCAGCCCCAGCATTTT.

The chain joins TRBV20-1 to TRBJ1-2; D is unclear. V lost 5 bases to trimming and J lost 7 bases, with 5 bases between them. This CDR3 spans 9 amino acids. Per the germline V gene, CDR1 is DFQATT and CDR2 is SNEGSKA (reference sequence). CDR3 in DNA: TGCAGTGCTCCCATTGGCTACACCTTC. This codes for CSAPIGYTF.

The J gene is TRBJ2-2, the V gene TRBV2; the match to TRBD1 covers 7 bases. Germline assignment: CDR1 SNHLY and CDR2 FYNNEI. V lost 7 bases to trimming and J lost 2 bases; unmatched junction nucleotides: 4. CDR3 length equals 14 residues. This chain's CDR3 is CASIGDSNTGELFF. In DNA form, the CDR3 reads TGTGCCAGCATCGGGGACAGTAACACCGGGGAGCTGTTTTTT.

This CDR3 is CATSQGINEKLFF. CDR3 DNA: TGCGCCACTTCACAGGGCATCAATGAAAAACTGTTTTTT. The chain uses TRBV4-1 and TRBJ1-4, with TRBD1 as a possible D gene (6 bases). The CDR3 has 13 amino acids. Germline CDR1 is MGHRA and CDR2 is YSYEKL. Trimming shortened V by 10 bases and J by 5 bases, and 14 bases separated the two germline ends.

This clone was observed a handful of times. The chain uses TRBV29-1 and TRBJ1-4; perhaps TRBD1 as D (6 bases). Trimming removed 7 bases from V and 3 bases from J, with 15 bases in between. There are 14 residues in the CDR3. The germline V gene encodes CDR1 SQVTM and CDR2 ANQGSEA. CDR3 in DNA: TGCAGCGCAAAGGTGGGGGCGTCTAATGAAAAACTGTTTTTT. Amino acid sequence: CSAKVGASNEKLFF.